A selection of T cell receptor beta chains follows, all from one sample in a study of T cells in Graves' hyperthyroidism and ophthalmopathy. TCRdb reprocessed the multiplex PCR reads with MiXCR, giving one entry per CDR3 protein. In the table there are approximately 370,000 distinct CDR3 sequences, about 18% of which are singletons. The source material was blood. These TCRs come from a woman in her thirties with Graves' hyperthyroidism that later progressed to Graves' ophthalmopathy. The CDR3 runs from the conserved cysteine through the conserved F or W. The order of the fields is J gene, D gene, V gene, clone size, CDR3 DNA, CDR3 protein. D genes are given only for firm matches. Clone sizes are given selectively: once, few, many, or a class where the clone is expanded.

TRBJ2-5 TRBD1 TRBV6-1 - TGTGCCAGCAGTGCCGAGATACAGGGGGAGACCCAGTACTTC CASSAEIQGETQYF
TRBJ1-1 - TRBV18 many TGTGCCAGCTCGCCAGCCGTGGACGGAGATGAAGCTTTCTTT CASSPAVDGDEAFF
TRBJ2-7 TRBD1 TRBV29-1 few TGCAGCGTTGAAGGCAAGACAGGGGCGCACTACGAGCAGTACTTC CSVEGKTGAHYEQYF
TRBJ2-1 - TRBV24-1 - TGTGCCACCAGTGAAAATGACTTAATGCGGGGCGCTGAGCAGTTCTTC CATSENDLMRGAEQFF
TRBJ1-1 TRBD1 TRBV18 few TGTGCCAGCTCACCCCGACAGGGACCTATGAACACTGAAGCTTTCTTT CASSPRQGPMNTEAFF
TRBJ2-3 - TRBV5-1 many TGCGCCAGCAGCTTGGCCTCCGGGCTAGATACGCAGTATTTT CASSLASGLDTQYF
TRBJ2-7 - TRBV30 - TGTGCCTGGAGTGGACCGGGCCAGACCTCCTACGAGCAGTACTTC CAWSGPGQTSYEQYF
TRBJ2-2 - TRBV12-3/TRBV12-4 - TGTGCCAGCAGTCGGGACGGAAGAGGCACCGGGGAGCTGTTTTTT CASSRDGRGTGELFF
TRBJ2-7 - TRBV28 - TGTGCCAGCAGCCCGAGGGAACCCTACGAGCAGTACTTC CASSPREPYEQYF
TRBJ2-5 - TRBV9 - TGTGCCAGCAGCTCTAGTAGGACCCCCGGGCGAGAGACCCAGTACTTC CASSSSRTPGRETQYF
TRBJ1-5 TRBD1 TRBV5-5 - TGTGCCAGCAGCTTGGTGACAGGGGGTAAGGCTCAGCCCCAGCATTTT CASSLVTGGKAQPQHF
TRBJ1-6 TRBD1 TRBV30 - TGTGCTTGGAGTCGACAGGGTATGGGGTCACCCCTCCACTTT CAWSRQGMGSPLHF
TRBJ1-2 TRBD1 TRBV30 - TGTGCCTGGAGTATCGGGGACAGGGGGAAAGGCTACACCTTC CAWSIGDRGKGYTF
TRBJ1-2 - TRBV27 many TGTGCCAGCAGTTTACGGCAGAACTATGGCTACACCTTC CASSLRQNYGYTF
TRBJ1-2 - TRBV7-2 many TGTGCCAGCAGCTTAGGAGGGCAGGGGTTTCTGCTCTATGGCTACACCTTC CASSLGGQGFLLYGYTF
TRBJ2-1 - TRBV20-1 - TGCAGTGCTAGAGTTTTCGGTCGCGGGCAGTTCTTC CSARVFGRGQFF
TRBJ1-2 TRBD1 TRBV30 many TGTGCCTGGAGACCGGACAGGGCAGGTGGCTACACCTTC CAWRPDRAGGYTF
TRBJ1-1 - TRBV12-3/TRBV12-4 - TGTGCCAGCAGTTTGAAAACCGCCGGTAACACTGAAGCTTTCTTT CASSLKTAGNTEAFF
TRBJ2-1 - TRBV14 few TGTGCCAGCAGCCTCCTCGGGAGCCACAGCTCCTACAATGAGCAGTTCTTC CASSLLGSHSSYNEQFF
TRBJ2-2 TRBD1 TRBV29-1 - TGCAGCGCTGGACAGGGGCGTAACACCGGGGAGCTGTTTTTT CSAGQGRNTGELFF
TRBJ1-1 - TRBV3-1 many TGTGCCAGCAGACCTCCGGGAGGCCCTGAAGCTTTCTTT CASRPPGGPEAFF
TRBJ1-1 TRBD1 TRBV30 - TGTGCCTGGTTGGGTACAACAGGGGTTAGGTGGACTGAAGCTTTCTTT CAWLGTTGVRWTEAFF
TRBJ2-2 - TRBV10-3 many TGTGCCATCAGTGACTACTTTAACACCGGGGAGCTGTTTTTT CAISDYFNTGELFF
TRBJ2-3 - TRBV11-2 many TGTGCCAGCAGCTTAGTCCCCCGGGACTCTGGGGATACGCAGTATTTT CASSLVPRDSGDTQYF
TRBJ1-3 TRBD1 TRBV28 few TGTGCCAGCAGTTTATTTCTTTACGCCCATTATCAGGGGGCCAACCCCTCTTCTGGAAACACCATATATTTT CASSLFLYAHYQGANPSSGNTIYF
TRBJ2-2 - TRBV5-1 few TGCGCCAGCAGCTTGGGACTAGTGGAGACCGGGGAGCTGTTTTTT CASSLGLVETGELFF
TRBJ2-3 TRBD1 TRBV5-6 - TGTGCCAGCAGCTTTGAGGGGGCAAGCACAGATACGCAGTATTTT CASSFEGASTDTQYF
TRBJ2-1 TRBD2 TRBV27 many TGTGCCAGCAGTTTCGGAGCGGGAACCTACAATGAGCAGTTCTTC CASSFGAGTYNEQFF
TRBJ2-1 - TRBV19 many TGTGCCAGTAGTTCGCAGAACTACAATGAGCAGTTCTTC CASSSQNYNEQFF
TRBJ2-7 - TRBV28 few TGTGCCAGCATCGCGCGGGCCTCCTACGAGCAGTACTTC CASIARASYEQYF
TRBJ2-7 TRBD2 TRBV7-9 many TGTGCCAGCAGCTTACAGCGGGGGCCCTCCTACGAGCAGTACTTC CASSLQRGPSYEQYF
TRBJ2-5 - TRBV5-6 many TGTGCCAGCAGCTTGTGGGTCAGTCAAGAGACCCAGTACTTC CASSLWVSQETQYF
TRBJ2-7 - TRBV29-1 many TGCAGCGTTGGAGGATCAGGATACGAGCAGTACTTC CSVGGSGYEQYF
TRBJ2-5 - TRBV24-1 - TGTGCCACCAGTGAGGGTCCTCTAGAGACCCAGTACTTC CATSEGPLETQYF
TRBJ2-5 TRBD2 TRBV30 many TGTGCCTGGAGTTTGGGACTAGCGGGGGGAGAGACCCAGTACTTC CAWSLGLAGGETQYF
TRBJ2-4 - TRBV11-2 - TGTGCCAGCAGTCCCTTACTGTTAGCCAAAAACATTCAGTACTTC CASSPLLLAKNIQYF
TRBJ2-2 TRBD1 TRBV6-5 many TGTGCCAGCAGTTACGGTCATGAGGGGGCGCGGGAGCTGTTTTTT CASSYGHEGARELFF
TRBJ2-7 TRBD2 TRBV6-5 many TGTGCCAGCAGTTACACCCGGGGGGGTTCGTACGAGCAGTACTTC CASSYTRGGSYEQYF
TRBJ2-3 - TRBV6-1 many TGTGCCAGCAGCCGCGGTTGGCAGGCAGATACGCAGTATTTT CASSRGWQADTQYF
TRBJ1-1 - TRBV19 once TGTGCCAGTAGTACCCAGGACAGAGAAGCTTTCTTT CASSTQDREAFF
TRBJ2-5 TRBD1 TRBV11-2 many TGTGCCAGCAGCTTCACGACAGGGGGCGAGACCCAGTACTTC CASSFTTGGETQYF
TRBJ2-5 - TRBV12-3/TRBV12-4 once TGTGCCAGCAGTTGTAGGGAGTTGGGCCAAGAGACCCAGTACTTC CASSCRELGQETQYF
TRBJ1-1 TRBD1 TRBV6-1 many TGTGCCAGCAGTTACGAAGGGACAGGGCCCACTGAAGCTTTCTTT CASSYEGTGPTEAFF
TRBJ2-3 - TRBV27 many TGTGCCAGCAGTTTAGGGCTATTCACAGATACGCAGTATTTT CASSLGLFTDTQYF
TRBJ1-3 - TRBV2 few TGTGCCAGCAGCGTCGGGGGGGTAGGAAACACCATATATTTT CASSVGGVGNTIYF
TRBJ2-3 TRBD2 TRBV24-1 many TGTGCCACCAGTGATGTCGGACTAGCGGGTTACAGAGAAGGGGATACGCAGTATTTT CATSDVGLAGYREGDTQYF
TRBJ2-3 TRBD2 TRBV20-1 few TGCAGTGCGACAGCGCGGGGGGGCCGCACAGATACGCAGTATTTT CSATARGGRTDTQYF
TRBJ2-2 - TRBV11-2 many TGTGCCAGCAGCTCAGACAGGTCCGGGGAGCTGTTTTTT CASSSDRSGELFF
TRBJ1-5 - TRBV6-1 few TGTGCCAGCAGTTCCGGACCTTCGGGGAATCAGCCCCAGCATTTT CASSSGPSGNQPQHF
TRBJ2-2 TRBD2 TRBV24-1 few TGTGCCGCTAGGACTAGCGGGAACACCGGGGAGCTGTTTTTT CAARTSGNTGELFF
TRBJ1-5 TRBD1 TRBV6-1 - TGTGCCACCCGGGACAGGGGGTATAGCAATCAGCCCCAGCATTTT CATRDRGYSNQPQHF
TRBJ2-7 - TRBV9 - TGTGCCAGCAGCGCTTGGACAGACTCCTACGAGCAGTACTTC CASSAWTDSYEQYF
TRBJ2-3 - TRBV20-1 many TGCAGTGCTAGAGATCCCTCAACTTGGGGAGTATCAGATACGCAGTATTTT CSARDPSTWGVSDTQYF
TRBJ2-1 - TRBV18 - TGTGCCAGCTCACCATTCAGCAATGACAATGAGCAGTTCTTC CASSPFSNDNEQFF